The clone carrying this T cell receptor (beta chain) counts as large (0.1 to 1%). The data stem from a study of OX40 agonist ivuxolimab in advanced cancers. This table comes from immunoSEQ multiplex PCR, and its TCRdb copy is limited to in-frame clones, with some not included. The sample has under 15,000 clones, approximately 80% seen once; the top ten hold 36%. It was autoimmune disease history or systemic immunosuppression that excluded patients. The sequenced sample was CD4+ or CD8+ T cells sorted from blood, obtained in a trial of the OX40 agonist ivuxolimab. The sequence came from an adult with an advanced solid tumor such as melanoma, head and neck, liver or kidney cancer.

The CDR3 protein is CASSFEGQMNTEAFF. The CDR3 bases are TGTGCCAGCAGCTTCGAGGGACAGATGAACACTGAAGCTTTCTTT. This chain links TRBV7-3 with TRBJ1-1; 7 nucleotides match TRBD1. The CDR3 is 15 amino acids. After removal of 3 bases from V and 0 bases from J, the junction contained 4 bases not matched to a gene. Germline V CDR1 and CDR2: SGHTA, FQGTGA.